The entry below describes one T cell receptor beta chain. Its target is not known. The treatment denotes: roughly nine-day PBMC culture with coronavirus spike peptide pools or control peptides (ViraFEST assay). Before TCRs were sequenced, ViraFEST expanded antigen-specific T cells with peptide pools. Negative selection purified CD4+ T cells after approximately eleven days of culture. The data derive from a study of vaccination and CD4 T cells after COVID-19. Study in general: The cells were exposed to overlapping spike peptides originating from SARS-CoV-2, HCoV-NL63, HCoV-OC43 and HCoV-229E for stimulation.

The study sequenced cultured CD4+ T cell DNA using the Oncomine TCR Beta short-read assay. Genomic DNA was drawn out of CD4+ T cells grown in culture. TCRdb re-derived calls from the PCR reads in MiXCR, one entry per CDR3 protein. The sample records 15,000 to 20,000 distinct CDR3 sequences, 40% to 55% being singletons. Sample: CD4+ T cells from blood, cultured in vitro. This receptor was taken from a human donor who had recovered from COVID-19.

CDR3 coding DNA: TGTGCCAGCCCAAAGGGGACAGTAGAAGAGACCCAGTACTTC. The encoded protein is CASPKGTVEETQYF. This sequence joins TRBV6-1 and TRBJ2-5; the match to TRBD1 covers 7 bases. In germline, CDR1 is MNHNS, CDR2 SASEGT. The ends lost 8 bases at V and 3 bases at J; junction bases unmatched: 9. CDR3 length equals 14 residues.